This record looks at one T cell receptor beta chain sequence and its context. Antigen specificity is unknown. This entry is derived from a study of cytomegalovirus exposure and HLA in healthy donors. Study-wide background: Within the Caucasian-associated ancestry cluster were 81% of the 398 genotyped donors.

Researchers ran the PCR with 60 Vbeta and 13 Jbeta primers. Produced via immunoSEQ multiplex PCR; TCRdb's table is partial and in-frame only. The sample lists 45,000 to 60,000 clones, 73% occurring once. Notes on the study in general: Available immune exposure information covered CMV serostatus only. Common viral pathogens seemed to be connected with several of the most significant clusters, according to a later analysis.

The donors comprised healthy bone marrow donors. Per the germline V gene, CDR1 is MDHEN and CDR2 is SYDVKM. This CDR3 is 12 amino acids long. Trimming shortened V by 5 bases and J by 12 bases, and 14 bases separated the two germline ends. The material sequenced was PBMCs. The clonotype was recovered from a man younger than 35 in good health and CMV-seronegative. The chain carries TRBV28 and TRBJ1-5; D might be TRBD1 (5 bases). CDR3 sequence (DNA): TGTGCCAGCAGTCCCCCGGGGGAGCACCAGCATTTT. Translation gives CASSPPGEHQHF.